These 8 T cell receptor beta chains came from one sample sequenced in a study of T cells after posttransplantation cyclophosphamide. The protocol was immunoSEQ multiplex PCR, while the TCRdb copy is restricted to in-frame clones and leaves out a portion. The sample has just over 4,000 clones, 83% seen once. Busulfan-fludarabine conditioning, marrow transplant, and cyclophosphamide on days +3 and +4 were administered. Material: CD4+ T cells sorted from blood, obtained approximately 38 weeks after a stem cell transplant with posttransplant cyclophosphamide. Every receptor here comes from a male patient in his 30s who received an allogeneic stem cell transplant from a related donor, was CMV-positive, and had no GVHD. Some of the T cells might come from the graft donor.

This clone was seen a handful of times. This same CDR3 is encoded by further DNA sequences in the sample. This chain uses TRBV7-9 with TRBJ1-6; tentative D call: TRBD1 (6 bases). From germline, CDR1 is SEHNR and CDR2 FQNEAQ (reference sequence). This CDR3 contains 18 residues. Deletions cut 3 bases from V and 0 bases from J, with 15 bases between. The CDR3 nucleotides read TGTGCCAGCAGCTTCAGGGACACCCCGAGCTCCTATAATTCACCCCTCCACTTT. Encoded protein: CASSFRDTPSSYNSPLHF.

The genes are TRBV6-4 and TRBJ2-7; D is perhaps TRBD1 (5 bases). This CDR3 spans 14 amino acids. Per the germline V gene, CDR1 is MRHNA and CDR2 is SNTAGT. V was shortened by 9 bases and J by 0 bases, with 15 bases between the two germline ends. CDR3 loop: CAREQEQCSYEQYF. The CDR3 DNA reads as TGTGCCAGGGAACAGGAACAATGCTCCTACGAGCAGTACTTC.

J is TRBJ2-2 and V is TRBV7-2, with 10 nucleotides matching TRBD2. The CDR3 has 15 residues. Germline loops: CDR1 SGHTA, CDR2 FQGNSA. The V and J ends lost 1 base and 8 bases, in that order; junction bases with no gene match: 4. CDR3 coding DNA: TGTGCCAGCAGCTTAGGGCTAGCGGGGGTTGGGGAGCTGTTTTTT. Translating gives CASSLGLAGVGELFF.

The chain uses TRBV18 and TRBJ2-2, with D hard to call. The ends were cut back, 3 bases at V and 1 base at J, with 6 bases in the middle. The V gene's germline CDR1 is KGHSH and CDR2 LQKENI. CDR3 length: 14 residues. The CDR3 nucleotides read TGTGCCAGCTCACCCGGTCAGAACACCGGGGAGCTGTTTTTT. Amino acids: CASSPGQNTGELFF.

The chain employs TRBV7-9 and TRBJ2-4, with 7 bases fitting TRBD2. This CDR3 region has 15 residues. Per germline, CDR1 SEHNR and CDR2 FQNEAQ (reference sequence). J gave up 0 bases and V 5 bases, and 4 bases lay outside the gene matches. Here the CDR3 DNA reads TGTGCCAGCAGCCCGAGCGGGGCAGCCAAAAACATTCAGTACTTC. Translation: CASSPSGAAKNIQYF.

The chain uses TRBV2 and TRBJ2-5; no firm D call. With 4 bases removed from V and 6 bases from J, the gap between germline ends came to 3 bases. CDR3 length: 10 amino acids. Germline loops: CDR1 SNHLY, CDR2 FYNNEI. DNA for the CDR3: TGTGCCAGCAGTGGGCAGACCCAGTACTTC. Protein product: CASSGQTQYF. Variable domain in full (rest from reference TRBV2 and TRBJ2-5): EPEVTQTPSHQVTQMGQEVILRCVPISNHLYFYWYRQILGQKVEFLVSFYNNEISEKSEIFDDQFSVERPDGSNFTLKIRSTKLEDSAMYFCASSGQTQYFGPGTRLLVL.

As concerns this clone: One end of the junction varies from germline; a read error may be responsible. The same CDR3 can be traced to other DNA sequences in this sample. The V call is TRBV4-1, the J call TRBJ1-2, with D hard to call. Germline V lookup: CDR1 MGHRA, CDR2 YSYEKL. The CDR3 sequence is 15 residues long. DNA for the CDR3: TGCGCCAGCAGCCAAGGGGCCTTCCTTCCCTATGGCTACACCTTT. It translates to CASSQGAFLPYGYTF.

The chain joins TRBV7-2 to TRBJ2-7; D is undetermined. V dropped 1 base and J dropped 0 bases, with 7 bases sitting between them. The CDR3 is 14 amino acids. The germline CDR1 and CDR2 sequences are SGHTA and FQGNSA. CDR3 sequence: CASSLGLSSYEQYF. For the CDR3, the DNA is TGTGCCAGCAGCTTAGGTCTGTCCTCCTACGAGCAGTACTTC.